Listed here are 21 T cell receptor beta chains from one sample, sequenced in a study of CD8+ T cells in alopecia areata. cDNA prepared by RNA extraction and subsequent reverse transcription served as the template for sequencing. Generated by immunoSEQ multiplex PCR, the TCRdb table keeps only in-frame clones and is missing some. The table records roughly 100,000 clones, 45% to 60% of them present only once. Source material: CD4+ T cells sorted from blood. Every receptor here comes from a human donor in good health.

This chain links TRBV6-5 with TRBJ1-2; 9 bases fit TRBD1. In germline, CDR1 is MNHEY, CDR2 SVGAGI. The CDR3 spans 14 residues. The trim removed 5 bases at V and 6 bases at J, leaving 7 bases unmatched. The CDR3 bases are TGTGCCAGCAGTGGGATGACAGGGGGAAATGGCTACACCTTC. This translates into CASSGMTGGNGYTF.

This clone was observed at least ten times. The chain combines TRBV4-2 with TRBJ2-2; TRBD1 matches at 10 bases. CDR1 is LGHNA, CDR2 YNFKEQ, per germline. The CDR3 runs to 18 residues. V dropped 5 bases and J dropped 0; count of bases not matched to a gene: 9. CDR3 DNA sequence: TGTGCCAGCAGCGGCCGGGACAGGGGACAAACGAACACCGGGGAGCTGTTTTTT. Amino acid sequence: CASSGRDRGQTNTGELFF.

This clone was counted only a few times. The J gene is TRBJ1-2, the V gene TRBV15; D perhaps matches TRBD1 (5 bases). V lost 1 base, J lost 7 bases, and 10 bases lay in between. Germline CDR1 reads LNHNV; CDR2 reads YYDKDF (reference sequence). The CDR3 sequence is 13 residues long. Here the CDR3 reads CATSRGGGVGYTF. The CDR3 DNA is TGTGCCACCAGCAGAGGTGGGGGAGTTGGCTACACCTTC.

This clone showed up just a few times. The chain uses TRBV15 and TRBJ1-1; no definite D call. V was cut by 6 bases and J by 8 bases, with 16 bases left in between. The length of the CDR3 is 13 residues. Germline V lookup: CDR1 LNHNV, CDR2 YYDKDF (reference sequence). CDR3 residues: CATRKSGQGEAFF. CDR3 DNA sequence: TGTGCCACCAGGAAATCGGGCCAAGGAGAAGCTTTCTTT.

The J gene is TRBJ2-3, the V gene TRBV27; 8 nucleotides match TRBD1. This CDR3 contains 16 residues. Germline trimming cut 1 base from V and 1 base from J; bases unmatched to any gene: 4. CDR1 and CDR2 (germline): MNHEY, SMNVEV (reference sequence). The CDR3 spells CASSLLGTGRTDTQYF. CDR3 bases: TGTGCCAGCAGTTTATTGGGGACAGGCCGCACAGATACGCAGTATTTT.

The gene calls are TRBV30 and TRBJ2-4; possibly TRBD1 or TRBD2 for D (7 bases each). Germline V gene data show CDR1 as GTSNPN and CDR2 as SVGIG (reference sequence). The V gene lost 7 bases and the J gene lost 7 bases, with 26 bases spanning the gap. The length of the CDR3 is 16 residues. The chain's CDR3 is CAYTPKGWEGANIQYF. CDR3 sequence (DNA): TGTGCCTACACCCCGAAGGGGTGGGAGGGGGCGAACATTCAGTACTTC.

V is TRBV30 and J is TRBJ1-1; D not certain. The CDR3 contains 11 residues. V gave up 5 bases and J gave up 3 bases, with 7 bases separating them. Germline CDR1 reads GTSNPN; CDR2 reads SVGIG (reference sequence). The CDR3 DNA follows: TGTGCCTGGTCCCGAGACACTGAAGCTTTCTTT. The encoded protein is CAWSRDTEAFF.

There are a few counts of this clone. The rearrangement links TRBV10-3 to TRBJ1-6; tentatively, D is TRBD1 (5 bases). Trimming removed 10 bases from V and 8 bases from J, with 15 bases in between. The CDR3 totals 13 residues. Germline lookup yields CDR1 ENHRY and CDR2 SYGVKD. The DNA for the CDR3 is TGTGCCACATCCCGGGACGGGGATTCACCCCTCCACTTT. Its protein product is CATSRDGDSPLHF.

This clone appeared once. The rearrangement links TRBV7-2 to TRBJ1-6, with D hard to call. Per the germline V gene, CDR1 is SGHTA and CDR2 is FQGNSA. The germline V and J ends were trimmed by 5 bases and 4 bases, with 21 bases remaining between them. CDR3 length: 18 amino acids. The CDR3 coding sequence is TGTGCCAGCAGCAAGAGGGCTCAGCAGGTGAATTATAATTCACCCCTCCACTTT. Its protein is CASSKRAQQVNYNSPLHF.

The V gene is TRBV7-2, the J gene TRBJ1-5, with D unresolved. Trimming removed 1 base at V and 0 bases at J, with 7 bases between. Germline V gene data show CDR1 as SGHTA and CDR2 as FQGNSA. The CDR3 spans 15 residues. For the CDR3, the DNA is TGTGCCAGCAGCTTAGTAGGGAATAGCAATCAGCCCCAGCATTTT. Protein sequence: CASSLVGNSNQPQHF.

The chain has TRBV29-1 and TRBJ2-7; D may correspond to TRBD1 or TRBD2 (5 bases each). Trimming removed 7 bases from V and 2 bases from J, with 15 bases in between. The CDR3 consists of 13 residues. Germline loops: CDR1 SQVTM, CDR2 ANQGSEA. For the CDR3, the DNA is TGCAGCGCAGGGACCTCTGCTCCCTACGAGCAGTACTTC. It specifies CSAGTSAPYEQYF.

V gene TRBV30 combines with J gene TRBJ2-7; perhaps D is TRBD1 or TRBD2 (5 bases each). The CDR3 consists of 13 residues. Germline V gene lookup returns CDR1 GTSNPN and CDR2 SVGIG (reference sequence). V was trimmed by 1 base and J by 2 bases, leaving 9 bases between them. CDR3 in amino acids: CAWSGGPTYEQYF. CDR3 coding DNA: TGTGCCTGGAGTGGGGGACCCACCTACGAGCAGTACTTC. Combining the CDR3 with reference TRBV30 and TRBJ2-7 gives the whole variable domain SQTIHQWPATLVQPVGSPLSLECTVEGTSNPNLYWYRQAAGRGLQLLFYSVGIGQISSEVPQNLSASRPQDRQFILSSKKLLLSDSGFYLCAWSGGPTYEQYFGPGTRLTVT.

The chain carries TRBV18 and TRBJ1-2; D possibly corresponds to TRBD1 (6 bases). Germline V gene data show CDR1 as KGHSH and CDR2 as LQKENI. Trimming took 3 bases from V and 7 from J, leaving 15 bases between them. The CDR3 runs to 14 residues. The CDR3 sequence: CASSPTGGELGYTF. CDR3 sequence (DNA): TGTGCCAGCTCACCGACGGGGGGCGAGCTTGGCTACACCTTC. Based on the CDR3 plus reference TRBV18 and TRBJ1-2, the full variable domain is NAGVMQNPRHLVRRRGQEARLRCSPMKGHSHVYWYRQLPEEGLKFMVYLQKENIIDESGMPKERFSAEFPKEGPSILRIQQVVRGDSAAYFCASSPTGGELGYTFGSGTRLTVV.

This clone was counted only a few times. The rearrangement joins TRBV30 to TRBJ1-2, with D possibly being TRBD1 (5 bases). The ends were cut back, 0 bases at V and 5 bases at J, with 10 bases in the middle. Germline CDR1 is GTSNPN and CDR2 is SVGIG (reference sequence). The CDR3 has 13 amino acids. The CDR3 loop is CAWSVRGKYGYTF. The CDR3 nucleotides read TGTGCCTGGAGTGTAAGGGGAAAATATGGCTACACCTTC. The complete variable domain, with remaining parts taken from reference TRBV30 and TRBJ1-2, reads SQTIHQWPATLVQPVGSPLSLECTVEGTSNPNLYWYRQAAGRGLQLLFYSVGIGQISSEVPQNLSASRPQDRQFILSSKKLLLSDSGFYLCAWSVRGKYGYTFGSGTRLTVV.

This clone has more than one count but fewer than ten. V gene TRBV29-1 combines with J gene TRBJ1-5; 7 bases agree with TRBD1. This CDR3 is built from 14 residues. Germline-derived CDR1 and CDR2 are SQVTM and ANQGSEA. After removal of 6 bases from V and 0 bases from J, the junction contained 5 bases not matched to a gene. The CDR3 DNA is TGCAGCGTACGGACAGGAAGTAGCAATCAGCCCCAGCATTTT. Protein sequence: CSVRTGSSNQPQHF.

The J gene is TRBJ1-2, the V gene TRBV5-6; 10 bases align to TRBD1. Trimming took 4 bases from V and 8 from J; bases not matched to a gene: 17. Germline V gene sequence: CDR1 SGHDT, CDR2 YYEEEE. This CDR3 comprises 17 residues. Here the CDR3 reads CASSDIKQGQGTRGYTF. The DNA for the CDR3 is TGTGCCAGCAGCGATATAAAACAGGGACAGGGGACGAGAGGCTACACCTTC.

The chain is built from TRBV4-1 and TRBJ1-1, with a tentative D call TRBD1 (5 bases). This CDR3 has 12 amino acids. V lost 0 bases and J 9 bases, leaving 8 bases between the germline ends. The germline V gene encodes CDR1 MGHRA and CDR2 YSYEKL. CDR3 amino acids: CASSQDGGKAFF. The CDR3 DNA reads TGCGCCAGCAGCCAAGATGGGGGAAAAGCTTTCTTT.

This clone was observed a few times. The J gene is TRBJ2-5, the V gene TRBV30; D unclear. The V end was cut by 2 bases, the J end by 5 bases, with 6 bases between. The CDR3 spans 11 residues. In germline, CDR1 is GTSNPN, CDR2 SVGIG (reference sequence). The CDR3 here is CAWSPQETQYF. As DNA, the CDR3 is TGTGCCTGGAGTCCCCAGGAGACCCAGTACTTC.

The chain employs TRBV30 and TRBJ2-5, with TRBD1 as a possible D gene (6 bases). The CDR3 loop spans 15 amino acids. V was pared by 0 bases and J by 6 bases, with 17 bases between. The germline CDR1 and CDR2 sequences are GTSNPN and SVGIG (reference sequence). The chain's CDR3 is CAWSVTGRGSQTQYF. Here the CDR3 DNA reads TGTGCCTGGAGTGTCACAGGGCGTGGTAGTCAGACCCAGTACTTC.

This clone was recorded a few times. This chain uses TRBV30 with TRBJ2-3; tentative D call: TRBD1 (5 bases). Germline loops: CDR1 GTSNPN, CDR2 SVGIG (reference sequence). Trimming removed 2 bases from V and 0 bases from J, with 9 bases in between. The CDR3 sequence is 14 residues long. The CDR3 loop is CAWSSAGSTDTQYF. CDR3 DNA sequence: TGTGCCTGGAGTTCGGCAGGGAGCACAGATACGCAGTATTTT.

This clone was counted between two and nine times. The V and J genes are TRBV5-1 and TRBJ1-4; D unresolved. Trimming took off 4 bases at V and 4 bases at J, with 14 bases between the two ends. The CDR3 is made up of 15 amino acids. Germline assignment: CDR1 SGHRS and CDR2 YFSETQ. CDR3 nucleotide sequence: TGCGCCAGCAGCCTTGTGCCGGGGATTAATGAAAAACTGTTTTTT. Translated, it gives CASSLVPGINEKLFF.